This TCR beta chain was obtained from a study of T-cell reconstitution after alpha-beta-depleted transplantation in children. Study-level findings and limits: About two months after transplant, alpha-beta T cells reportedly came from several hundred expanded graft clones. Surviving recipient T cells and thymic progenitors accounted for the high day-60 TCRbeta diversity observed in some patients. One year post-transplant, T-cell counts and diversity were largely derived from T cells produced anew.

Construction of the TCRbeta library involved unique molecular identifiers. Each CDR3 protein gets one entry after TCRdb re-called the PCR reads with MiXCR. The data show about 600,000 distinct CDR3 sequences, around 13% seen once. This clonotype appeared many times. The antigen is undetermined. V lost 9 bases, J lost 10 bases, and 13 bases lay in between. The CDR3 is made up of 11 amino acids. Germline CDR1 is MNHEY and CDR2 is SVGEGT. This chain joins TRBV6-2 or TRBV6-3 and TRBJ2-1; D unclear. Sample: PBMCs, mostly from graft donor cells, taken 360 days after TCRalphabeta/CD19-depleted stem cell transplant. The clonotype originates from a male patient between 10 and 17 years old who had a stem cell transplant for acute myeloid leukemia, so the T cells may come from the graft donor. CDR3 loop: CASTWGREQFF. CDR3 nucleotide sequence: TGTGCCAGTACGTGGGGTAGAGAGCAGTTCTTC.